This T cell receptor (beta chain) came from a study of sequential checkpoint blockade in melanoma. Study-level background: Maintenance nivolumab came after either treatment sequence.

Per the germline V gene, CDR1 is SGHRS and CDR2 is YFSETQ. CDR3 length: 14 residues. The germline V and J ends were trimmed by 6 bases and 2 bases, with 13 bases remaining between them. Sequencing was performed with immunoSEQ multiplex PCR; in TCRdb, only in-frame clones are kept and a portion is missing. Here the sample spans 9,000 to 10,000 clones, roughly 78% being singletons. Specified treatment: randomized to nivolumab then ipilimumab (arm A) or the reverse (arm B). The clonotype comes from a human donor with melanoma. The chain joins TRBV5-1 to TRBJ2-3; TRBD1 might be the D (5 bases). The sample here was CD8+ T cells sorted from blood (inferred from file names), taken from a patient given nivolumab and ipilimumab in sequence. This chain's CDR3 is CASTQGGDTDTQYF. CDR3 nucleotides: TGCGCCAGCACCCAGGGTGGTGACACAGATACGCAGTATTTT.